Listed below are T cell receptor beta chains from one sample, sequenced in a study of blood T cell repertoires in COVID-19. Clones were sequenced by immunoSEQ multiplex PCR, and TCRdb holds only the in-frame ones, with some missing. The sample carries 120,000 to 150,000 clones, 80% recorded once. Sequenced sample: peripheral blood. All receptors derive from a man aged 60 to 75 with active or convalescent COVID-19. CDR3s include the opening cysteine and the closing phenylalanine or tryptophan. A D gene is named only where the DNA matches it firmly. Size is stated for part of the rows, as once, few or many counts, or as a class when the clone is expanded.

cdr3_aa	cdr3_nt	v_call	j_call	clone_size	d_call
CASSALGTDTQYF	TGTGCCAGCAGCGCCCTCGGTACAGATACGCAGTATTTT	TRBV11-2	TRBJ2-3	NA	NA
CASSGSNRGSYNEQFF	TGTGCCAGCAGTGGAAGTAACAGGGGATCCTACAATGAGCAGTTCTTC	TRBV25-1	TRBJ2-1	NA	TRBD1
CASSESPGPYEAFF	TGTGCCAGCAGTGAATCTCCAGGGCCATATGAAGCTTTCTTT	TRBV6-1	TRBJ1-1	many	NA
CASSAGSSGSYEQYF	TGTGCCAGCAGCGCCGGGTCTAGCGGGAGTTACGAGCAGTACTTC	TRBV5-4	TRBJ2-7	NA	TRBD2
CASSSPEGANEQYF	TGTGCCAGCAGCTCCCCAGAGGGGGCCAACGAGCAGTACTTC	TRBV7-9	TRBJ2-7	few	TRBD1
CASKGPGDEQYF	TGCGCCAGCAAGGGCCCCGGGGACGAGCAGTACTTC	TRBV5-1	TRBJ2-7	NA	NA
CAISAGRGERSGETQYF	TGTGCCATCAGCGCCGGGAGGGGGGAGAGAAGTGGAGAGACCCAGTACTTC	TRBV10-3	TRBJ2-5	NA	TRBD2
CASSTDRGVDTEAFF	TGTGCCAGCTCGACCGACAGGGGGGTGGACACTGAAGCTTTCTTT	TRBV18	TRBJ1-1	NA	TRBD1
CASNPLGGDYGYTF	TGTGCCAGCAACCCTCTCGGAGGGGACTATGGCTACACCTTC	TRBV28	TRBJ1-2	few	NA
CASSLSQAPSYEQYF	TGTGCCAGCAGCTTATCACAGGCGCCCTCCTACGAGCAGTACTTC	TRBV7-3	TRBJ2-7	NA	NA
CASSLVVGTSGRDYEQYF	TGTGCCAGCAGCTTAGTTGTCGGAACTAGCGGGAGGGACTACGAGCAGTACTTC	TRBV7-9	TRBJ2-7	NA	TRBD2
CASSLVQGGSPLHF	TGCGCCAGCAGCTTGGTACAGGGGGGTTCACCCCTCCACTTT	TRBV5-1	TRBJ1-6	NA	TRBD1
CASSRLGGMYEQYF	TGTGCCAGCAGCCGGTTGGGGGGTATGTACGAGCAGTACTTC	TRBV27	TRBJ2-7	NA	NA
CSVVFAEGIGEKLFF	TGCAGCGTTGTATTTGCGGAGGGGATCGGCGAAAAACTGTTTTTT	TRBV29-1	TRBJ1-4	NA	NA
CASSFRRDRDSPLHF	TGTGCCAGCAGCTTCCGCAGGGACAGGGATTCACCCCTCCACTTT	TRBV7-9	TRBJ1-6	NA	TRBD1
CASSPLRENTEAFF	TGTGCCAGCTCACCACTCCGGGAGAACACTGAAGCTTTCTTT	TRBV18	TRBJ1-1	once	NA
CSGKGTPRNNEKLFF	TGCAGCGGGAAGGGGACACCCAGAAATAATGAAAAACTGTTTTTT	TRBV29-1	TRBJ1-4	NA	NA
CASSSPMGRTPETQYF	TGTGCCAGCAGTTCCCCCATGGGGAGGACCCCCGAGACCCAGTACTTC	TRBV6-2/TRBV6-3	TRBJ2-5	NA	NA
CSASARQGRLGLFF	TGCAGTGCTAGTGCCCGACAGGGGAGGTTGGGACTGTTTTTT	TRBV20-1	TRBJ1-4	NA	TRBD1
CASSPSGGNYGYTF	TGCGCCAGCAGCCCCAGTGGGGGGAATTATGGCTACACCTTC	TRBV5-1	TRBJ1-2	few	NA
CASRAGDEQFF	TGTGCCAGCAGGGCCGGGGATGAGCAGTTCTTC	TRBV7-3	TRBJ2-1	NA	NA
CATSDRLGPEQFF	TGTGCCACCAGTGATCGATTGGGGCCTGAGCAGTTCTTC	TRBV24-1	TRBJ2-1	NA	NA
CASSAGQRFQETQYF	TGCGCCAGCAGCGCTGGACAGCGATTCCAAGAGACCCAGTACTTC	TRBV5-1	TRBJ2-5	few	NA
CASSFGQVSYNEQFF	TGTGCCAGCAGCTTTGGACAGGTGTCCTACAATGAGCAGTTCTTC	TRBV7-3	TRBJ2-1	NA	TRBD1
CASSPPGGTGEKLFF	TGTGCCAGCTCACCACCAGGGGGTACAGGTGAAAAACTGTTTTTT	TRBV18	TRBJ1-4	NA	NA
CASSTTLSRGGRYGYTF	TGCGCCAGCAGCACAACTCTATCTCGGGGAGGGCGCTATGGCTACACCTTC	TRBV5-1	TRBJ1-2	few	NA
CASSGRGRERETQYF	TGTGCCAGTAGTGGTCGCGGGCGGGAGAGGGAGACCCAGTACTTC	TRBV19	TRBJ2-5	NA	TRBD2
CASSRQGMGYGYTF	TGTGCCAGCAGCAGACAGGGGATGGGCTATGGCTACACCTTC	TRBV3-1/TRBV3-2	TRBJ1-2	NA	TRBD1
CASSLADRGLHNEQFF	TGTGCCAGCAGCTTAGCCGACAGGGGGCTACACAATGAGCAGTTCTTC	TRBV7-8	TRBJ2-1	few	TRBD1
CSVGTGINQPQHF	TGCAGCGTAGGGACAGGGATCAATCAGCCCCAGCATTTT	TRBV29-1	TRBJ1-5	NA	TRBD1
CSALDYEQYF	TGCAGTGCATTAGACTACGAGCAGTACTTC	TRBV20-1	TRBJ2-7	NA	NA
CASSLGTSLNEQFF	TGTGCCAGCAGCCTAGGGACTAGCCTTAATGAGCAGTTCTTC	TRBV27	TRBJ2-1	NA	TRBD2
CASSYLTGELFF	TGTGCCAGCAGTTACCTCACCGGGGAGCTGTTTTTT	TRBV6-6	TRBJ2-2	NA	NA
CASTGTNSYEQYF	TGTGCCAGCACCGGGACTAACTCCTACGAGCAGTACTTC	TRBV7-2	TRBJ2-7	NA	TRBD2
CASSLAIQGHNEQFF	TGTGCCAGCAGCTTAGCGATCCAGGGCCACAATGAGCAGTTCTTC	TRBV11-3	TRBJ2-1	NA	NA
CASSAGQSSNYGYTF	TGCGCCAGCAGCGCCGGACAGTCGTCTAACTATGGCTACACCTTC	TRBV5-1	TRBJ1-2	NA	NA
CASSPDGFAGSSYNEQFF	TGTGCCAGCAGCCCCGATGGGTTCGCAGGAAGCTCCTACAATGAGCAGTTCTTC	TRBV4-2	TRBJ2-1	NA	NA